This T cell receptor beta chain was recorded in a study of blood T cell repertoires in COVID-19. The assay was immunoSEQ multiplex PCR, and TCRdb's table has in-frame clones only and misses some. The sample carries roughly 32,000 clones, 80% to 95% recorded once. After removal of 2 bases from V and 2 bases from J, the junction contained 8 bases not matched to a gene. Germline V gives CDR1 SGDLS, CDR2 YYNGEE. CDR3 length equals 18 residues. Sequenced: peripheral blood. This chain uses TRBV9 with TRBJ2-1; 12 nucleotides line up with TRBD2. The TCR originated in a man aged 55-75 years with acute or convalescent COVID-19. CDR3 nucleotides: TGTGCCAGCAGCGTGGCACTAGCGGGAGGTATGGCCTACAATGAGCAGTTCTTC. Its protein product is CASSVALAGGMAYNEQFF.